The rows below give T cell receptor beta chains drawn from one sample of a study of blood T cell repertoires in COVID-19. This table comes from immunoSEQ multiplex PCR, and its TCRdb copy is limited to in-frame clones, with some not included. The data show tens of thousands of clones, around four fifths seen once. The sample consisted of peripheral blood. Source of these receptors: a woman aged 55 to 70 with acute or convalescent COVID-19. Both conserved end residues are part of each CDR3. The order of the fields is CDR3 DNA, CDR3 protein, clone size, J gene, D gene, CDR3 length, V gene. The D gene is left open where the match is weak. Clone sizes are given selectively: once, few, many, or a class where the clone is expanded.

DNA: TGTGCCAGCAGTCCGGGACAGGGGTACTATGGCTACACCTTC; CDR3: CASSPGQGYYGYTF; size: .; J: TRBJ1-2; D: TRBD1; length: 14; V: TRBV6-4
DNA: TGTGCCAGTAGTGCGGATTTGGTCAATGGCTACACCTTC; CDR3: CASSADLVNGYTF; size: .; J: TRBJ1-2; D: .; length: 13; V: TRBV19
DNA: TGTGCCAGCAGCTCTCAGCGGGGGGGCGGAGATACGCAGTATTTT; CDR3: CASSSQRGGGDTQYF; size: .; J: TRBJ2-3; D: TRBD2; length: 15; V: TRBV5-5
DNA: TGTGCCAGCAGCCTAGGACTAGCGGGAGGGCGGCAATCGGGGGATGAGCAGTTCTTC; CDR3: CASSLGLAGGRQSGDEQFF; size: .; J: TRBJ2-1; D: TRBD2; length: 19; V: TRBV7-2
DNA: TGTGCCAGTAGTAAGGCAGGGATGAACACTGAAGCTTTCTTT; CDR3: CASSKAGMNTEAFF; size: .; J: TRBJ1-1; D: .; length: 14; V: TRBV19
DNA: TGTGCCAGCAGCCTGAGGGGGAACAATCAGCCCCAGCATTTT; CDR3: CASSLRGNNQPQHF; size: .; J: TRBJ1-5; D: .; length: 14; V: TRBV3-1/TRBV3-2
DNA: TGCGCCAGCAGCCAAAGAGAGTTTACCGGGGAGCTGTTTTTT; CDR3: CASSQREFTGELFF; size: .; J: TRBJ2-2; D: .; length: 14; V: TRBV4-1
DNA: TGTGCCAGTAGACAGGGCAGGAACACTGAAGCTTTCTTT; CDR3: CASRQGRNTEAFF; size: .; J: TRBJ1-1; D: .; length: 13; V: TRBV19
DNA: TGTGCCAGCAGCAAAGAAAGGGAGAAAACAGATACGCAGTATTTT; CDR3: CASSKEREKTDTQYF; size: .; J: TRBJ2-3; D: .; length: 15; V: TRBV21-1
DNA: TGTGCCAGCAGTCGTTTAGCGGGAGAAGAGACCCAGTACTTC; CDR3: CASSRLAGEETQYF; size: .; J: TRBJ2-5; D: TRBD2; length: 14; V: TRBV3-1/TRBV3-2
DNA: TGTGCCAGCAGCTTAGCAGGGACTAGCGGGGGTAAGACCCAGTACTTC; CDR3: CASSLAGTSGGKTQYF; size: .; J: TRBJ2-5; D: TRBD2; length: 16; V: TRBV7-2
DNA: TGTGCCAGTAGTATTGGAGGGTCGACGGTCTATGGCTACACCTTC; CDR3: CASSIGGSTVYGYTF; size: .; J: TRBJ1-2; D: .; length: 15; V: TRBV19
DNA: TGTGCCAGCAGCCGGGACAGAAATGAAAAACTGTTTTTT; CDR3: CASSRDRNEKLFF; size: .; J: TRBJ1-4; D: TRBD1; length: 13; V: TRBV5-6
DNA: TGTGCCAGCAGTCCAAGGGGGTTGAATACGAATGAGCAGTTCTTC; CDR3: CASSPRGLNTNEQFF; size: .; J: TRBJ2-1; D: .; length: 15; V: TRBV7-3
DNA: TGTGCCAGCAGCCCGGGACTCTCGCTCCCCCTCCACTTT; CDR3: CASSPGLSLPLHF; size: .; J: TRBJ1-6; D: .; length: 13; V: TRBV3-1/TRBV3-2
DNA: TGTGCCAGCAGCTTATCAGGAGGAACTGGAAGCACAGATACGCAGTATTTT; CDR3: CASSLSGGTGSTDTQYF; size: .; J: TRBJ2-3; D: .; length: 17; V: TRBV7-6
DNA: TGTGCCAGCAGTGAATTAGGGGACAGGGTCCCTTTCTTT; CDR3: CASSELGDRVPFF; size: .; J: TRBJ1-1; D: TRBD1; length: 13; V: TRBV6-1
DNA: TGTGCCAGCAGCTTGGTAGGGACTCACCCTGAAGCTTTCTTT; CDR3: CASSLVGTHPEAFF; size: .; J: TRBJ1-1; D: .; length: 14; V: TRBV5-4
DNA: TGTGCCGGGGGACTGGGTGGCTATGGCTACACCTTC; CDR3: CAGGLGGYGYTF; size: .; J: TRBJ1-2; D: .; length: 12; V: TRBV30
DNA: TGTGCCAGTAGTACAGCGGGAGGCTACGAGCAGTACTTC; CDR3: CASSTAGGYEQYF; size: once; J: TRBJ2-7; D: TRBD2; length: 13; V: TRBV19
DNA: TGTGCCAGTAATGGCGGACAGGGGTGGAAGCAGTACTTC; CDR3: CASNGGQGWKQYF; size: .; J: TRBJ2-7; D: TRBD1; length: 13; V: TRBV19
DNA: TGTGCCAGTAGTATCCGGGGAGATTCTGGGGCCAACGTCCTGACTTTC; CDR3: CASSIRGDSGANVLTF; size: .; J: TRBJ2-6; D: .; length: 16; V: TRBV19
DNA: TGTGCCAGCAGTAACGGTCTGGTTAACACTGAAGCTTTCTTT; CDR3: CASSNGLVNTEAFF; size: .; J: TRBJ1-1; D: .; length: 14; V: TRBV13
DNA: TGCGCCAGCAGCTTGGAAAATTACGAGGGGGCAGGCGAGCAGTACTTC; CDR3: CASSLENYEGAGEQYF; size: once; J: TRBJ2-7; D: TRBD1; length: 16; V: TRBV5-1
DNA: TGTGCCAGCAGCTTACGGGACAGGGCTGAAGCTTTCTTT; CDR3: CASSLRDRAEAFF; size: .; J: TRBJ1-1; D: TRBD1; length: 13; V: TRBV5-4
DNA: TGTGCCAGTATTAGCCGGGAAGCCAATCAGCCCCAGCATTTT; CDR3: CASISREANQPQHF; size: .; J: TRBJ1-5; D: .; length: 14; V: TRBV19
DNA: TGTGCCAGCCAAACCCAGGGGTTTAATGAAGCTTTCTTT; CDR3: CASQTQGFNEAFF; size: .; J: TRBJ1-1; D: .; length: 13; V: TRBV2
DNA: TGTGCCAGCAGCTTAGGACTAGCGGGAATTAGCACAGATACGCAGTATTTT; CDR3: CASSLGLAGISTDTQYF; size: .; J: TRBJ2-3; D: TRBD2; length: 17; V: TRBV7-3
DNA: TGTGCCAGCAGCGTAGTAGCGGGGGGTAGCCTATACAATGAGCAGTTCTTC; CDR3: CASSVVAGGSLYNEQFF; size: .; J: TRBJ2-1; D: TRBD2; length: 17; V: TRBV9